This note documents a single TCR beta chain sequence. The target antigen is unknown. This record belongs to a study of OX40 agonist ivuxolimab in advanced cancers. The study, taken as a whole, reports: No determination was made of the antigen specificity of the expanded peripheral T cells.

Data came from immunoSEQ multiplex PCR; TCRdb stores just in-frame clones and leaves some out. Of 50,000 to 75,000 clones in the sample, roughly nine tenths are singletons; the top ten hold about 13%. Germline CDR1 reads LNHDA; CDR2 reads SQIVND (reference sequence). The CDR3 has 14 amino acids. The ends were cut back, 7 bases at V and 7 bases at J, with 17 bases in the middle. The sequencing used CD4+ or CD8+ T cells sorted from blood, collected in a trial of the OX40 agonist ivuxolimab. The receptor was isolated from an adult with an advanced solid tumor such as melanoma, head and neck, liver or kidney cancer. The V gene is TRBV19, the J gene TRBJ1-5; a weak D match, TRBD1 (5 bases). Here the CDR3 DNA reads TGTGCCAGTACCAAATGGGGGGGAGGACAGCCCCAGCATTTT. Translating gives CASTKWGGGQPQHF.